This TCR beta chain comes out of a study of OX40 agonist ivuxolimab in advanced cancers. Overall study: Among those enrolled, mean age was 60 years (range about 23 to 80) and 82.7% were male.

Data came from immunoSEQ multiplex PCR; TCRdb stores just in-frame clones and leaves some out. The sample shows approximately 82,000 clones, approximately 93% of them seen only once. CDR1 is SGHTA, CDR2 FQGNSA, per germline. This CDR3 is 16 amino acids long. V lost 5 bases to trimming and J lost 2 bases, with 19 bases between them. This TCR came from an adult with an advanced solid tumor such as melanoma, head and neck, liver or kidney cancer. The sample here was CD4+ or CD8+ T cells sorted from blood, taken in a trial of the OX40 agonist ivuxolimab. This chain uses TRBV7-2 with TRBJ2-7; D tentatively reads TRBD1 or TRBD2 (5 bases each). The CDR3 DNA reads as TGTGCCAGCAGCCCACTCTTCGCCGGGACGCCCTACGAGCAGTACTTC. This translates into CASSPLFAGTPYEQYF.